This T cell receptor beta chain was recorded in a study of blood T cell repertoires in COVID-19 (TCRdb year 2020). As for the study more broadly: Collaborator samples came from the United States, Italy and Spain and covered acute and convalescent phases of COVID-19. Where available, HLA class I and class II types were taken from metadata supplied by the sample provider and were not determined by assay-based typing. Deeply sampled blood TCRbeta repertoires from subjects exposed to, actively infected with, or recovered from COVID-19 were included in the dataset. The samples were drawn from two sources: the first 160 participants of the ongoing ImmuneRACE study, and 1,000 to 1,500 subjects contributed by 6 global collaborators. The sample metadata nearly always contained a de-identified subject ID, COVID-19 status, age in years and sex. The material from the prospective study consisted of cDNA or gDNA derived from T cells, B-cell-depleted T cells, or PBMCs. The repertoires were made available in a free public database intended to serve as a resource for research on the immune response to SARS-CoV-2. Study-wide conclusions, independent of this receptor: The quantity of clinical and demographic metadata differed by source and by participant and was supplied without curation.

For this clone: The target of this receptor is not known. Base-call qualities are not available, and no considerably larger clone is one nucleotide away.

Participants in the prospective study were aged about 18 to 95 years, lived in 20 to 25 United States geographic areas, and enrolled through a virtual design. To assign participants to cohorts, the prospective study relied on clinical history that participants themselves reported in a screening survey and a study questionnaire. Recovered participants in ImmuneRACE Cohort 3 were defined by two consecutive negative NP/OP PCR tests, clearance by a healthcare professional, or resolution of symptoms. In the prospective study, mobile phlebotomists collected whole blood, serum and a nasopharyngeal or oropharyngeal swab from each participant. Prospective study participants could optionally give additional blood draws and questionnaires over an approximately 2-month period. Before DNA extraction, blood samples from the prospective study were shipped at room temperature or frozen. TCRbeta CDR3 regions were amplified from genomic DNA using the immunoSEQ Assay, a bias-controlled multiplex PCR. On the authors' methods: The number of nucleated cells in each sample was estimated from the amplification of reference gene primers within the assay. Sequence reads were collapsed and filtered to measure the absolute abundance of every unique TCRbeta CDR3 rearrangement. For each sample, productive Simpson clonality was calculated as the square root of Simpson's diversity index across productive rearrangements. TCRdb re-hosts the immuneACCESS table, in-frame sequences only. Its copies lack some clones; in the studies checked, an unresolved V gene accounts for under half of them, and the cause for the rest is not known. V, J and clone size are those of that table, while D and trimming were read from the DNA. The sample table contains over 200,000 clones; only one count was recorded for around 84% of them. 15% to 19% of the sample is held by the ten biggest clonotypes.

Sequencing was performed on PBMCs or T cells enriched from blood (not recorded which). The TCR was taken from a man between 18 and 35 years old who had recovered from COVID-19.

The CDR3 sequence is CASSSNPGQENYNYGYTF. Here is the DNA: TGCGCCAGCAGTAGCAATCCGGGACAGGAGAACTATAACTATGGCTACACCTTC. Recombination joined TRBV23-1 with TRBJ1-2; 8 bases in the middle match TRBD1. TRBV23-1 is classed as an ORF, of uncertain function. For this chain, trimming is 5 bases at the V end and 1 base at the J end, and the number of junction bases without a gene match is 15. The CDR3, cysteine through phenylalanine, is 18 amino acids long. Left in the record is the CDR3 DNA by itself, 54 bases read in frame from the first base.